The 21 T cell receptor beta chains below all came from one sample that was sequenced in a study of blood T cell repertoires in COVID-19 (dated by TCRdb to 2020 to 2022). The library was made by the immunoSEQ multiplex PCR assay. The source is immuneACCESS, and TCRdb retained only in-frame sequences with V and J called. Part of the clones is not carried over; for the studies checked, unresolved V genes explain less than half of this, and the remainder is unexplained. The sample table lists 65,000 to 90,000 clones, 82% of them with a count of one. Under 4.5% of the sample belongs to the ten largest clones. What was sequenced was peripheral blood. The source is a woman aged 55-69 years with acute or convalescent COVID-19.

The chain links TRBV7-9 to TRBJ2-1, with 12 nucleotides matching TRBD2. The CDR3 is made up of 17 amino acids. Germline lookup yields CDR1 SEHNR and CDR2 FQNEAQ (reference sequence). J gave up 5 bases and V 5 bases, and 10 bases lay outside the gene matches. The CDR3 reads CASSQTSGRAVNNEQFF. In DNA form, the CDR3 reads TGTGCCAGCAGCCAGACTAGCGGGAGAGCCGTCAACAATGAGCAGTTCTTC.

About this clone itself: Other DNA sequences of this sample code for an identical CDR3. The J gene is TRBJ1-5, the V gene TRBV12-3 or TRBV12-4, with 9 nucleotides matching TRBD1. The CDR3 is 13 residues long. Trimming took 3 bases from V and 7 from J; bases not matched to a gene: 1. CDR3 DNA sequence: TGTGCCAGCAGTTTGACAGGGGGACAGCCCCAGCATTTT. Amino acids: CASSLTGGQPQHF.

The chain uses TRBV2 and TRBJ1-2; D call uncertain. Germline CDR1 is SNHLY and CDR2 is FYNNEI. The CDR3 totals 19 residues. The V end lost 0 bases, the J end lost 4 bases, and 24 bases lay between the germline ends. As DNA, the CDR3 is TGTGCCAGCAGTGAAGCATTAAGGTCAGGCCCTATGGGCCTCTATGGCTACACCTTC. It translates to CASSEALRSGPMGLYGYTF.

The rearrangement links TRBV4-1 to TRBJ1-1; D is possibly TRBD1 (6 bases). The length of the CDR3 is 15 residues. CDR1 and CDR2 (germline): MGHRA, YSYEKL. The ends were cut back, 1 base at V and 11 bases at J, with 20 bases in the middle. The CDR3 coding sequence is TGCGCCAGCAGCCAAGGTAGGGGGAGTAGACTCCCGGCTTTCTTT. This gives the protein CASSQGRGSRLPAFF.

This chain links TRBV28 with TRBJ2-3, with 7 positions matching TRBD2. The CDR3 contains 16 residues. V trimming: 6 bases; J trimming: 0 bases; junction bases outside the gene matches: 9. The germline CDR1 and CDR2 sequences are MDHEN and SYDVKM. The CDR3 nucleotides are TGTGCCAGCAGGTCGCTCCAGCGGGGAAGCACAGATACGCAGTATTTT. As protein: CASRSLQRGSTDTQYF.

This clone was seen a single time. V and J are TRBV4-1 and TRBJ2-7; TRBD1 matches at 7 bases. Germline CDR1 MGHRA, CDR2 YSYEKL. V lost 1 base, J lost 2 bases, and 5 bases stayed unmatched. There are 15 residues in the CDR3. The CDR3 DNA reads TGCGCCAGCAGCCAAGTTCACGGGACAGCCTACGAGCAGTACTTC. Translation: CASSQVHGTAYEQYF.

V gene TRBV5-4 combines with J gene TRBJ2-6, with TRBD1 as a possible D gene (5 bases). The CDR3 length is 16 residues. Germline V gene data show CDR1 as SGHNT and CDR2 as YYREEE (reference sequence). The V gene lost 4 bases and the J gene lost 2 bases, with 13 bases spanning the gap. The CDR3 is CASSPGHGAGANVLTF. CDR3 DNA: TGTGCCAGCAGCCCCGGACATGGGGCTGGGGCCAACGTCCTGACTTTC.

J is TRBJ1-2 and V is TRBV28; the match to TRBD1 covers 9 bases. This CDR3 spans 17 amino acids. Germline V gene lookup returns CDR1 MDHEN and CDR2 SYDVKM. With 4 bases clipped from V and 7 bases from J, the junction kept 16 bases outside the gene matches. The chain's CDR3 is CASSSPGQGPGVRGYTF. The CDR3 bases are TGTGCCAGCAGTTCTCCGGGACAGGGTCCTGGGGTTCGTGGCTACACCTTC.

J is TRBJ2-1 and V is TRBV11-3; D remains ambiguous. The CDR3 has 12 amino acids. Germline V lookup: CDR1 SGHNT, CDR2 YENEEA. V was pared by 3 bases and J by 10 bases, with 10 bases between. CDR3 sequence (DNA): TGTGCCAGCAGCTTTGCCTACGGGGAGCAGTTCTTC. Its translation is CASSFAYGEQFF.

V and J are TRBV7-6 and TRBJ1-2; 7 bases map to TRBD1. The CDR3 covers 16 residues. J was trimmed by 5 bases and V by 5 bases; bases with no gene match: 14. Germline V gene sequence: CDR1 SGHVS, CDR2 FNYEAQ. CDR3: CASSPKGGGGLYGYTF. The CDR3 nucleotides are TGTGCCAGCAGCCCAAAAGGGGGCGGGGGGCTTTATGGCTACACCTTC.

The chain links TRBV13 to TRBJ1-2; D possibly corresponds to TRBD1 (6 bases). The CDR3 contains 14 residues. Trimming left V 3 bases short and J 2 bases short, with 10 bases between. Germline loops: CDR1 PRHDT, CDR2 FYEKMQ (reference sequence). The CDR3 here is CASSFQGSNYGYTF. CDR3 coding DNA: TGTGCCAGCAGCTTCCAGGGGAGCAACTATGGCTACACCTTC.

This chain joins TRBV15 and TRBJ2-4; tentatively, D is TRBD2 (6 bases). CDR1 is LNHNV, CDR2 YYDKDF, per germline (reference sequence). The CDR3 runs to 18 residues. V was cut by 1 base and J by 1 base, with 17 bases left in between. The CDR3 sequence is CATSRVWSGESAKNIQYF. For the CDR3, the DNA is TGTGCCACCAGCAGAGTCTGGTCGGGGGAGTCGGCCAAAAACATTCAGTACTTC.

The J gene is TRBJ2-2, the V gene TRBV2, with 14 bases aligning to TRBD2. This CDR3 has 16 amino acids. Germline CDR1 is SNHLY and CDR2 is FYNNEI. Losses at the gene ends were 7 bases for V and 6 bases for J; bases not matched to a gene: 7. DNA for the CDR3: TGTGCCAGCATGGGGACTAGCGGGAGAGTTTCCGGGGAGCTGTTTTTT. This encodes CASMGTSGRVSGELFF.

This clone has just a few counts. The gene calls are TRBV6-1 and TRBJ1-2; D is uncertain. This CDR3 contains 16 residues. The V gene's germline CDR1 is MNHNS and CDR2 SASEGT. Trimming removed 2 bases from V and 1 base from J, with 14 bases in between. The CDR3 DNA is TGTGCCAGCAGTGAAACTTCGGCAGGAATTAACTATGGCTACACCTTC. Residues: CASSETSAGINYGYTF.

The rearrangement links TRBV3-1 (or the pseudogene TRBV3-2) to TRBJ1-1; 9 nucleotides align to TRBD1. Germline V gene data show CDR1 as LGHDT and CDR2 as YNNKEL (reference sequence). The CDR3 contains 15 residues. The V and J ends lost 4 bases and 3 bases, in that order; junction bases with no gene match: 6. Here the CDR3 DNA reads TGTGCCAGCAGCCGCCCACAGGGGGCTGACACTGAAGCTTTCTTT. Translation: CASSRPQGADTEAFF.

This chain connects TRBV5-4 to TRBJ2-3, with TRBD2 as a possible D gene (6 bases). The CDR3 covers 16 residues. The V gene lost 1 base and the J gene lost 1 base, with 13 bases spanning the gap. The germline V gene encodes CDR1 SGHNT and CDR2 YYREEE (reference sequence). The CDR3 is CASSLKLSSGTDTQYF. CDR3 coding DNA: TGTGCCAGCAGCTTGAAGCTGTCTAGCGGCACAGATACGCAGTATTTT.

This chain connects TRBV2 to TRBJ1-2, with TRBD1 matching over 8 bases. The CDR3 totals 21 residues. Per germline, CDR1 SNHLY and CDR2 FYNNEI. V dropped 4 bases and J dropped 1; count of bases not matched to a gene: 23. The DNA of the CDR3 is TGTGCCAGCAGTGCCCTACCCCGTCTTAGACGGACAGGGCGGTTTAACTATGGCTACACCTTC. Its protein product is CASSALPRLRRTGRFNYGYTF.

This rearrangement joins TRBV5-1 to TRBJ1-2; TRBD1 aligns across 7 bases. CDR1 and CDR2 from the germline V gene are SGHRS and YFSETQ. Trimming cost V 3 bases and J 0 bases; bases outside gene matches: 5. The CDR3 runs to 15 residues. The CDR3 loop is CASSYGQATNYGYTF. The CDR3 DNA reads TGCGCCAGCAGCTATGGACAGGCGACTAACTATGGCTACACCTTC.

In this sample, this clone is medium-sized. The CDR3 region has the DNA TGTGCCAGCACCGAGGACAGGGGATCCTACGAGCAGTACTTC. The encoded protein is CASTEDRGSYEQYF. The rearrangement uses TRBV28 and TRBJ2-7; 9 nucleotides match TRBD1. The V gene end was trimmed by 7 bases and the J gene end by 1 base; junction bases not matched to a gene: 5. The length of the CDR3 is 14 residues. The germline V gene has CDR1 MDHEN and CDR2 SYDVKM.

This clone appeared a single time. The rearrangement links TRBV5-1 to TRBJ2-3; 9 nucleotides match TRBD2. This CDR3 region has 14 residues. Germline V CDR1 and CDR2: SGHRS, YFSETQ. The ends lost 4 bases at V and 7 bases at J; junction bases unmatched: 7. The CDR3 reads CASSPGLAENTQYF. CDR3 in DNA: TGCGCCAGCAGCCCGGGACTAGCTGAAAATACGCAGTATTTT.

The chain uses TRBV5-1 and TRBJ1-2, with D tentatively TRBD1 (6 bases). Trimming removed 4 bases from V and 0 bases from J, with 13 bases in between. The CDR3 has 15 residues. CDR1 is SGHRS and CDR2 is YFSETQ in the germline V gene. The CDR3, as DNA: TGCGCCAGCAGCCCCTCCGGGACACCTAACTATGGCTACACCTTC. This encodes CASSPSGTPNYGYTF.